Shown below are 11 T cell receptor beta chains from a single sample sequenced in a study of immune cell composition in non-small cell lung cancer. Method: immunoSEQ multiplex PCR; TCRdb's copy keeps in-frame clones and lacks some. Of approximately 14,000 clones in the sample, around three quarters were seen once. Sequenced material: lung tumor tissue. The receptors were gathered from a human donor with non-small cell lung cancer.

The genes are TRBV7-9 and TRBJ1-3, with TRBD1 matching 9 bases. This CDR3 contains 19 residues. With 6 bases clipped from V and 3 bases from J, the junction kept 18 bases outside the gene matches. Germline V gives CDR1 SEHNR, CDR2 FQNEAQ (reference sequence). The CDR3 bases are TGTGCCAGCAGTCCCCTCGGGGGGACAGGGTGGCGGAGTGGAAACACCATATATTTT. Translation: CASSPLGGTGWRSGNTIYF.

J is TRBJ2-3 and V is TRBV4-2, with 9 positions matching TRBD2. This CDR3 is 16 amino acids long. V lost 1 base and J lost 3; bases outside the gene matches: 5. The germline V gene encodes CDR1 LGHNA and CDR2 YNFKEQ. CDR3 in DNA: TGTGCCAGCAGCCAAGGCAGCGGGAGGCAGACAGATACGCAGTATTTT. Translated, it gives CASSQGSGRQTDTQYF.

The chain employs TRBV4-3 and TRBJ2-2, with 10 bases identical to TRBD2. This CDR3 is built from 18 residues. V was pared by 0 bases and J by 4 bases, with 8 bases of the junction left unmatched. The V gene's germline CDR1 is LGHNA and CDR2 YSLEER. CDR3 region: CASSQDSILAGSTGELFF. Written as DNA, the CDR3 is TGCGCCAGCAGCCAAGATTCGATACTAGCGGGGAGCACCGGGGAGCTGTTTTTT.

The gene calls are TRBV7-9 and TRBJ2-1, with TRBD2 matching 7 bases. With 5 bases clipped from V and 5 bases from J, the junction kept 6 bases outside the gene matches. The CDR3 is made up of 14 amino acids. The V gene's germline CDR1 is SEHNR and CDR2 FQNEAQ (reference sequence). This CDR3 reads CASSPRAGDNEQFF. The CDR3 DNA sequence: TGTGCCAGCAGCCCCCGGGCGGGGGACAATGAGCAGTTCTTC.

The rearrangement links TRBV19 to TRBJ2-1; the D gene is possibly TRBD1 (6 bases). Germline V CDR1 and CDR2: LNHDA, SQIVND (reference sequence). Trimming shortened V by 4 bases and J by 0 bases, and 19 bases separated the two germline ends. There are 18 residues in the CDR3. CDR3 protein: CASSTPRQATGSYNEQFF. As DNA, the CDR3 is TGTGCCAGTAGTACCCCCCGACAGGCGACGGGCTCCTACAATGAGCAGTTCTTC.

This clone appeared once. The chain uses TRBV5-1 and TRBJ2-5; 14 bases agree with TRBD2. There are 16 residues in the CDR3. Germline CDR1 is SGHRS and CDR2 is YFSETQ. Germline trimming cut 3 bases from V and 4 bases from J; bases unmatched to any gene: 5. CDR3 nucleotide sequence: TGCGCCAGCAGCTCGGGGACTAGCGGGAGCCTAGAGACCCAGTACTTC. This codes for CASSSGTSGSLETQYF.

The genes are TRBV7-9 and TRBJ2-5, with TRBD1 identical over 8 bases. Trimming removed 4 bases from V and 4 bases from J; junction bases left unmatched: 8. The CDR3 has 15 residues. Germline CDR1 is SEHNR and CDR2 is FQNEAQ (reference sequence). CDR3 sequence reads: CASSSWTGTIETQYF. The CDR3 coding sequence is TGTGCCAGCAGCTCTTGGACAGGGACCATAGAGACCCAGTACTTC.

V gene TRBV10-3 combines with J gene TRBJ2-5; TRBD1 is a possible D gene (6 bases). The CDR3 is 13 residues long. Trimming removed 5 bases from V and 7 bases from J, with 14 bases in between. Per germline, CDR1 ENHRY and CDR2 SYGVKD. The CDR3 DNA reads TGTGCCATCAGTCCTACAGGGTCGGGGACCCAGTACTTC. Its protein is CAISPTGSGTQYF.

CDR3 coding DNA: TGTGCCAGCACGGACAGGGGCAATCAGCCCCAGCATTTT. Translating it yields CASTDRGNQPQHF. The rearrangement links TRBV7-2 to TRBJ1-5, with 8 bases aligning to TRBD1. Germline CDR1 reads SGHTA; CDR2 reads FQGNSA. The trim removed 7 bases at V and 2 bases at J, leaving 1 base unmatched. This CDR3 is 13 amino acids long.

The chain joins TRBV4-1 to TRBJ2-7; perhaps TRBD1 as D (6 bases). The germline V and J ends were trimmed by 0 bases and 2 bases, with 17 bases remaining between them. The germline CDR1 and CDR2 sequences are MGHRA and YSYEKL. The CDR3 totals 17 residues. The CDR3 protein is CASSQDPSGQSTYEQYF. The CDR3 DNA reads as TGCGCCAGCAGCCAAGATCCGTCTGGACAGTCCACCTACGAGCAGTACTTC.

The CDR3 reads CASRPSGSETQYF. The CDR3 bases are TGTGCCAGCAGGCCAAGCGGGTCAGAGACCCAGTACTTC. The chain joins TRBV5-4 to TRBJ2-5; D is perhaps TRBD2 (6 bases). The CDR3 totals 13 residues. Trimming cost V 5 bases and J 4 bases, with 12 bases left between them. The germline gives CDR1 SGHNT, CDR2 YYREEE (reference sequence).